This TCR beta chain is drawn from a study of T cell repertoires in cytomegalovirus infection. Study background: In the study, CMV epitopes included recently identified HLA-C-restricted and well-studied HLA-B-restricted ones.

A word on this clonotype: Antigen: not known.

Germline CDR1 reads SGHAT; CDR2 reads FQNNGV. V was shortened by 6 bases and J by 5 bases, with 17 bases between the two germline ends. This CDR3 spans 15 amino acids. TCRdb called the reads again in MiXCR, with one record for every CDR3 protein. This table holds about 920,000 distinct CDR3 sequences, 30% to 40% found once. The chain uses TRBV11-2 and TRBJ2-4, with TRBD1 as a possible D gene (6 bases). The source of this sequence is a human donor in good health (CMV status not recorded). Some clones in this sample may be carry-over from other donors' samples. Source: cultured CD8+ T cells from PBMCs, taken from culture after CMV antigen stimulation. DNA for the CDR3: TGTGCCAGCAGGTCCGAGAGGGGGATCGAAAACATTCAGTACTTC. Its translation: CASRSERGIENIQYF.